A single sample gave rise to the 14 T cell receptor beta chains below, sequenced in a study of OX40 agonist ivuxolimab in advanced cancers. Here immunoSEQ multiplex PCR was the method, and the copy in TCRdb shows in-frame clones only, minus some. Of about 75,000 clones listed, around 86% are singletons. The sequences come from CD4+ or CD8+ T cells sorted from blood, collected in a trial of the OX40 agonist ivuxolimab. These receptors originate from an adult with an advanced solid tumor such as melanoma, head and neck, liver or kidney cancer.

The chain uses TRBV5-8 and TRBJ2-1; D gene ambiguous. The CDR3 is made up of 11 amino acids. Germline CDR1 is SGHTS and CDR2 is YDEGEE. Trimming removed 6 bases at V and 5 bases at J, with 6 bases between. DNA of the CDR3: TGTGCCAGCACCATCCACAATGAGCAGTTCTTC. The encoded protein is CASTIHNEQFF.

This sequence joins TRBV5-1 and TRBJ1-1; D might be TRBD1 (6 bases). CDR1 is SGHRS and CDR2 is YFSETQ in the germline V gene. The CDR3 is made up of 17 amino acids. V lost 4 bases to trimming and J lost 4 bases, with 23 bases between them. The CDR3 nucleotides read TGCGCCAGCAGCCCGATCGTCGGGACAATGTCGTTCACTGAAGCTTTCTTT. Encoded protein: CASSPIVGTMSFTEAFF.

The chain employs TRBV5-4 and TRBJ2-3; D uncertain. The CDR3 loop spans 13 amino acids. Trimming shortened V by 3 bases and J by 7 bases, and 12 bases separated the two germline ends. The V gene's germline CDR1 is SGHNT and CDR2 YYREEE (reference sequence). The CDR3 nucleotides are TGTGCCAGCAGCTCGGACCCACGAAATACGCAGTATTTT. Translated: CASSSDPRNTQYF.

For the CDR3, the DNA is TGCGCCAGCAGCCATCCTAGGGGAGACAGGGGTGAAAAACTGTTTTTT. This codes for CASSHPRGDRGEKLFF. J is TRBJ1-4 and V is TRBV4-1; TRBD1 agrees at 8 bases. Per germline, CDR1 MGHRA and CDR2 YSYEKL. Trimming removed 3 bases from V and 7 bases from J; junction bases left unmatched: 10. The CDR3 is 16 residues long.

V gene TRBV9 combines with J gene TRBJ2-2; D might be TRBD1 (5 bases). This CDR3 spans 14 amino acids. With 0 bases removed from V and 7 bases from J, the gap between germline ends came to 10 bases. Germline-derived CDR1 and CDR2 are SGDLS and YYNGEE. CDR3 loop: CASSVVTRDGELFF. The CDR3 region has the DNA TGTGCCAGCAGCGTAGTTACCAGGGACGGGGAGCTGTTTTTT. The variable domain in full, with the rest retrieved from reference TRBV9 and TRBJ2-2, is DSGVTQTPKHLITATGQRVTLRCSPRSGDLSVYWYQQSLDQGLQFLIQYYNGEERAKGNILERFSAQQFPDLHSELNLSSLELGDSALYFCASSVVTRDGELFFGEGSRLTVL.

The J gene is TRBJ1-2, the V gene TRBV25-1; weak D call: TRBD1 (6 bases). The V and J ends lost 11 bases and 3 bases respectively, with 10 bases between them. Germline V gene data show CDR1 as MGHDK and CDR2 as SYGVNS. The CDR3 consists of 11 residues. The CDR3 region is CARRGDYGYTF. DNA of the CDR3: TGTGCCCGGAGGGGGGACTATGGCTACACCTTC.

The CDR3, as DNA: TGTGCCTGGAGCGCAGGAGGGTACGAGCAGTACTTC. Translation gives CAWSAGGYEQYF. V usage is TRBV30 and J usage is TRBJ2-7; D possibly corresponds to TRBD2 (6 bases). From germline, CDR1 is GTSNPN and CDR2 SVGIG (reference sequence). The length of the CDR3 is 12 residues. V dropped 3 bases and J dropped 4 bases, with 10 bases sitting between them.

This clone was seen a few times. This chain links TRBV7-3 with TRBJ2-1; TRBD2 matches 9 bases. The CDR3 sequence is 15 residues long. Trimming cost V 5 bases and J 2 bases; bases outside gene matches: 4. Germline V CDR1 and CDR2: SGHTA, FQGTGA. This chain's CDR3 is CASSTRLAAYNEQFF. The CDR3 bases are TGTGCCAGCAGCACACGACTAGCGGCCTACAATGAGCAGTTCTTC. Complete variable domain (other parts from reference TRBV7-3 and TRBJ2-1): GAGVSQTPSNKVTEKGKYVELRCDPISGHTALYWYRQSLGQGPEFLIYFQGTGAADDSGLPNDRFFAVRPEGSVSTLKIQRTERGDSAVYLCASSTRLAAYNEQFFGPGTRLTVL.

This chain connects TRBV9 to TRBJ1-3; the D is unclear. The CDR3 covers 11 residues. Deletions cut 5 bases from V and 8 bases from J, with 8 bases between. CDR1 and CDR2 from the germline V gene are SGDLS and YYNGEE. The CDR3 region is CASSSEDTIYF. CDR3 sequence (DNA): TGTGCCAGCAGTTCGGAGGACACCATATATTTT.

The J gene is TRBJ1-2, the V gene TRBV7-8; 7 nucleotides align to TRBD1. This CDR3 is 15 amino acids long. With V trimmed by 6 bases and J by 0 bases, 7 bases remained unmatched. The germline gives CDR1 SGHVS, CDR2 FQNEAQ. CDR3 amino acids: CASSQRGRTNYGYTF. CDR3 sequence (DNA): TGTGCCAGCAGTCAGAGGGGGCGTACTAACTATGGCTACACCTTC.

The chain combines TRBV10-3 with TRBJ2-3, with D perhaps being TRBD1 or TRBD2 (5 bases each). Trimming removed 6 bases from V and 0 bases from J, with 7 bases in between. CDR3 size: 13 residues. Germline CDR1 reads ENHRY; CDR2 reads SYGVKD. The CDR3 is CAIRGTSTDTQYF. CDR3 nucleotide sequence: TGTGCCATCAGGGGGACCAGCACAGATACGCAGTATTTT.

The chain uses TRBV30 and TRBJ1-2; maybe TRBD1 (6 bases). The CDR3 is 14 amino acids. Trimming shortened V by 3 bases and J by 2 bases, and 13 bases separated the two germline ends. Germline CDR1 GTSNPN, CDR2 SVGIG (reference sequence). This chain's CDR3 is CAWSEGTHNYGYTF. The DNA for the CDR3 is TGTGCCTGGAGCGAAGGGACACACAACTATGGCTACACCTTC.

This clone was detected only a few times. V gene TRBV5-1 combines with J gene TRBJ2-3; 15 nucleotides line up with TRBD2. Germline V gives CDR1 SGHRS, CDR2 YFSETQ. Trimming cost V 4 bases and J 0 bases; bases outside gene matches: 12. The CDR3 is made up of 20 amino acids. The CDR3 here is CASSMPGLAGGRFSTDTQYF. The CDR3 nucleotides read TGCGCCAGCAGCATGCCGGGACTAGCGGGGGGACGATTTAGCACAGATACGCAGTATTTT.

The chain is built from TRBV2 and TRBJ2-3; weak D call: TRBD2 (5 bases). Looked up from germline, CDR1 is SNHLY and CDR2 is FYNNEI. Trimming took 3 bases from V and 4 from J, leaving 14 bases between them. The CDR3 extends over 15 amino acids. CDR3 residues: CASSEVGVSPDTQYF. CDR3 sequence (DNA): TGTGCCAGCAGTGAGGTGGGAGTAAGCCCAGATACGCAGTATTTT.